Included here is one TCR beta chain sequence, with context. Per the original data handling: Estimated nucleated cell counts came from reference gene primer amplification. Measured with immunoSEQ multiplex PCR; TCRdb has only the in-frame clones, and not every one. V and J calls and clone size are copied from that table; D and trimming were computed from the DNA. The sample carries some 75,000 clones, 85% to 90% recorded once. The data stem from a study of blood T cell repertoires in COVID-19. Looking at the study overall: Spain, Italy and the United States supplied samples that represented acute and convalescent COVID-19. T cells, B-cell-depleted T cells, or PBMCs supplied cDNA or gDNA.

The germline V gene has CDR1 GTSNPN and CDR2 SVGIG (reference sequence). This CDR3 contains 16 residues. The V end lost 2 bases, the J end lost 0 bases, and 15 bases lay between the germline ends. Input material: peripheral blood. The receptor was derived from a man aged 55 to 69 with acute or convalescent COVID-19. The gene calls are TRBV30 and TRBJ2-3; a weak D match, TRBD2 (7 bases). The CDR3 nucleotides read TGTGCCTGGAGTATCGACGGGGGGCGAAGCACAGATACGCAGTATTTT. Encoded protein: CAWSIDGGRSTDTQYF.